This T cell receptor (beta chain) appears in the sequencing data of a study of cytomegalovirus exposure and HLA in healthy donors. The CDR3 runs to 15 residues. Germline CDR1 is MGHRA and CDR2 is YSYEKL. Trimming left V 1 base short and J 0 bases short, with 7 bases between. Primers included in the PCR were 60 Vbeta and 13 Jbeta primers. Repertoires were generated with immunoSEQ multiplex PCR, while TCRdb's copy carries only in-frame clones and drops some. The sample lists about 110,000 clones; under 80% were seen once. The rearrangement links TRBV4-1 to TRBJ2-1; D unclear. Input material: PBMCs. The TCR was taken from a woman aged 35 to 49 in good health and CMV-seropositive. The CDR3 reads CASSQVVSSYNEQFF. In DNA form, the CDR3 reads TGCGCCAGCAGCCAAGTGGTGAGCTCCTACAATGAGCAGTTCTTC.